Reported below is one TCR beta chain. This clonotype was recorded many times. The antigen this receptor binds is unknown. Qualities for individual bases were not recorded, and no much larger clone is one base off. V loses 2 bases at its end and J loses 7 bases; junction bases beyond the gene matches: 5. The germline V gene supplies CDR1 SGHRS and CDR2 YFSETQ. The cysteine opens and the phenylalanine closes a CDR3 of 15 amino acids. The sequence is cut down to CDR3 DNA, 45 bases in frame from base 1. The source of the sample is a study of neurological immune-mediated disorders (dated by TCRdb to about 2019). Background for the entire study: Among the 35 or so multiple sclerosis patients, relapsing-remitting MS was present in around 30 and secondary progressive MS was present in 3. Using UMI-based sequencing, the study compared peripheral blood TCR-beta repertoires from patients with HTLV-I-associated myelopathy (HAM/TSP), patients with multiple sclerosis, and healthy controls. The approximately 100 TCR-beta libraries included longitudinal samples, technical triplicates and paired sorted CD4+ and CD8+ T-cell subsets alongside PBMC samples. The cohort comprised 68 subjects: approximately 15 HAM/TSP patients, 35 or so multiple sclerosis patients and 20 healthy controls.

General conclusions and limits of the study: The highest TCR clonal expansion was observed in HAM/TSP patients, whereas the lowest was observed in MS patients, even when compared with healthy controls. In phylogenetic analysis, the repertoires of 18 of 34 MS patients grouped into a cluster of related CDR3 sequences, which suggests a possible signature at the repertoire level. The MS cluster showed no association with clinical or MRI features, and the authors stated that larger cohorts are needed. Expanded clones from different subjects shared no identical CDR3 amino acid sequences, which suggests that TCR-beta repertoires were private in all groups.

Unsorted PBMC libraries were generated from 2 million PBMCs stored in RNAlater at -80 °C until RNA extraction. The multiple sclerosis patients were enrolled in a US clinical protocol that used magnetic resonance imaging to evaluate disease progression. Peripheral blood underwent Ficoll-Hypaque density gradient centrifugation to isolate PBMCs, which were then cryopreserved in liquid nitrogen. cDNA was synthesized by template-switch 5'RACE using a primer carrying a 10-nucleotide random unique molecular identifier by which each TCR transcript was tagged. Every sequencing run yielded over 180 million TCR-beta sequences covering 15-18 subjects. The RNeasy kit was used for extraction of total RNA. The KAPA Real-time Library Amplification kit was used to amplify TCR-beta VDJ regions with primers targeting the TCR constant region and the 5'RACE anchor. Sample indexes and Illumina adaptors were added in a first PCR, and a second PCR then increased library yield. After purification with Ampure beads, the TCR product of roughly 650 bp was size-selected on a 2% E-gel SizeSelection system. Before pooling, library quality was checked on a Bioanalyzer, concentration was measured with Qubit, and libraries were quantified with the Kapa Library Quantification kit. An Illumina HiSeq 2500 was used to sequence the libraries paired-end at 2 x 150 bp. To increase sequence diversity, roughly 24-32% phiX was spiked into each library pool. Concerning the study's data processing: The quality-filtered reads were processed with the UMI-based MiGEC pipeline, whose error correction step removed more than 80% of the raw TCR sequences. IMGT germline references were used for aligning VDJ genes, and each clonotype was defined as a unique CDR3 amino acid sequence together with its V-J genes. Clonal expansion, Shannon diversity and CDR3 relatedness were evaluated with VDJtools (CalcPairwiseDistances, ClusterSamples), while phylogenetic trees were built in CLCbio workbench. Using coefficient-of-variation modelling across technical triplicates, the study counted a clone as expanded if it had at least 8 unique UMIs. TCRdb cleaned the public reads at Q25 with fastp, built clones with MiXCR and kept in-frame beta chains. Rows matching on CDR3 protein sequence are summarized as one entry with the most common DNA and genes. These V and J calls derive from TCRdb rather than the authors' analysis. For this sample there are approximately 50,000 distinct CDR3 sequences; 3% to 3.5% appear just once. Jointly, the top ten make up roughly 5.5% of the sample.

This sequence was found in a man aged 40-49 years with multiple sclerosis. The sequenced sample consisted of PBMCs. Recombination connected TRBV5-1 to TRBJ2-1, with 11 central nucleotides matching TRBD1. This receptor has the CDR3 CASSFRDRGLNEQFF. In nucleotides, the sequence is TGCGCCAGCAGCTTCCGGGACAGGGGGTTAAATGAGCAGTTCTTC. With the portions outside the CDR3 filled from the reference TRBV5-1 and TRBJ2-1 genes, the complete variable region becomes KAGVTQTPRYLIKTRGQQVTLSCSPISGHRSVSWYQQTPGQGLQFLFEYFSETQRNKGNFPGRFSGRQFSNSRSEMNVSTLELGDSALYLCASSFRDRGLNEQFFGPGTRLTVL.